Listed below are T cell receptor beta chains from one sample, sequenced in a study of control samples from healthy donors and cancer patients. Sequencing used immunoSEQ multiplex PCR; TCRdb keeps in-frame clones, though not all of them. This table holds fewer than 300,000 clones, almost 85% found once. Sequenced material: PBMCs. The receptors were sampled from a woman in her sixties with lung cancer. CDR3s include the opening cysteine and the closing phenylalanine or tryptophan. The order of the fields is CDR3 DNA, CDR3 protein, D gene, clone size, J gene, V gene. A D gene is named only where the DNA matches it firmly. Clone size appears in some rows only: once, few, many, or a class for an expanded clone.

TGCGCCAGCAGCGAGGACGGTAACTATGGCTACACCTTC CASSEDGNYGYTF - few TRBJ1-2 TRBV10-1
TGTGCCACCAGTGACCCTAGCGCTGACTCCTACAATGAGCAGTTCTTC CATSDPSADSYNEQFF - - TRBJ2-1 TRBV24-1
TGTGCCACCTCTTCTGTGGGACACCAAGGCGGAGATACGCAGTATTTT CATSSVGHQGGDTQYF - - TRBJ2-3 TRBV24-1
TGTGCCAGCAGCCTGGCAGGGAGGGCACCCTACGAGCAGTACTTC CASSLAGRAPYEQYF TRBD2 - TRBJ2-7 TRBV6-5
TGTGCCAGCTCACCCGGGACAGGCGCCTCCTATGGCTACACCTTC CASSPGTGASYGYTF TRBD1 - TRBJ1-2 TRBV18
TGCACCAGCAGCCAAGAAGGGGGGAATGCCAACTATGGCTACACCTTC CTSSQEGGNANYGYTF - - TRBJ1-2 TRBV1
TGTGCCAGCAGCTGGGGACAGGGGGATAATGAAAAACTGTTTTTT CASSWGQGDNEKLFF TRBD1 - TRBJ1-4 TRBV5-5
TGTGCCAGCAGCCAAGCCCCGATAGCCAAAAACATTCAGTACTTC CASSQAPIAKNIQYF - - TRBJ2-4 TRBV3-1/TRBV3-2
TGTGCCAGCGCTCGGTCTTCTTCGGCAACTAATGAAAAACTGTTTTTT CASARSSSATNEKLFF - - TRBJ1-4 TRBV7-9
TGTGCCAGCAGCGACAGACGGGACAGGCCGATGAACACTGAAGCTTTCTTT CASSDRRDRPMNTEAFF TRBD1 - TRBJ1-1 TRBV9
TGCGCCAGCAGCTTGACAGGACAGGATTCACCCCTCCACTTT CASSLTGQDSPLHF TRBD1 - TRBJ1-6 TRBV5-1